This TCR beta chain was observed in a study of CD8+CD57+ T cells in acquired aplastic anemia. An expansion of CD8+CD57+ cells by flow cytometry had been shown in patients chosen for sequencing. Each of the patients presented with severe acquired aplastic anemia. Patients were therapy-naive when their blood was sampled. Genomic DNA acted as the template from which TCR beta VDJ combination and CDR3 sequence profiling were carried out. TCRdb passed the reads through MiXCR, listing each CDR3 protein once. The sample holds 210,000 or so distinct CDR3 sequences, approximately 51% seen once. About this clonotype itself: Its target is not known.

The V and J ends lost 0 bases and 0 bases respectively, with 17 bases between them. This CDR3 has 18 residues. Germline CDR1 SGHVS, CDR2 FQNEAQ. General observations from the study: Shared by patients and controls, 25 to 30 CD8+ CDR3s were abundant in patients.

This sequence originates from a human donor with aplastic anemia. V gene TRBV7-8 combines with J gene TRBJ1-1; weak D call: TRBD1 (5 bases). Sequenced: sorted CD4+, CD8+, or CD8+CD57+ T cells (not recorded which) from PBMCs. CDR3: CASSLAVVREGMNTEAFF. The DNA of the CDR3 is TGTGCCAGCAGCTTAGCGGTGGTCAGGGAGGGAATGAACACTGAAGCTTTCTTT. Full variable domain (remainder filled in from reference TRBV7-8 and TRBJ1-1): GAGVSQSPRYKVAKRGQDVALRCDPISGHVSLFWYQQALGQGPEFLTYFQNEAQLDKSGLPSDRFFAERPEGSVSTLKIQRTQQEDSAVYLCASSLAVVREGMNTEAFFGQGTRLTVV.